These 2 T cell receptor beta chains were sequenced from one sample in a study of PD-1 blockade in classical Hodgkin lymphoma. Sequencing used immunoSEQ multiplex PCR; TCRdb keeps in-frame clones, though not all of them. This sample has 85,000 to 90,000 clones, with 75% to 95% found just once. Time point meaning: cycle 4 day 1 (C4D1), after 6 weeks of nivolumab. Relapse was seen in all patients after autologous stem cell transplantation, and brentuximab vedotin exposure was variable. Sequences were derived from peripheral blood mononuclear cells (PBMCs), sampled before the fourth cycle of nivolumab. Every receptor here comes from a human donor with classical Hodgkin lymphoma.

The rearrangement uses TRBV27 and TRBJ1-1; weak D call: TRBD1 (5 bases). CDR1 MNHEY and CDR2 SMNVEV come from the germline V gene (reference sequence). The length of the CDR3 is 14 residues. The germline V and J ends were trimmed by 6 bases and 2 bases, with 13 bases remaining between them. The CDR3 is CASRFGQGNTEAFF. CDR3 DNA: TGTGCCAGCAGGTTCGGGCAGGGCAACACTGAAGCTTTCTTT.

This chain uses TRBV4-3 with TRBJ1-4; 11 bases are shared with TRBD1. This CDR3 contains 18 residues. CDR1 is LGHNA and CDR2 is YSLEER in the germline V gene. V was pared by 1 base and J by 10 bases, with 14 bases of the junction left unmatched. CDR3: CASSQATRTGGERRKLFF. CDR3 bases: TGCGCCAGCAGCCAAGCGACCCGGACAGGGGGCGAACGAAGAAAACTGTTTTTT.